The next 22 T cell receptor beta chains were all read from a single sample in a study of blood T cell repertoires in COVID-19. Produced via immunoSEQ multiplex PCR; TCRdb's table is partial and in-frame only. The table has more than 110,000 clones, approximately 84% seen once. The sample comprised peripheral blood. The receptors were gathered from a human donor in a cohort sampled during active COVID-19.

The chain is built from TRBV2 and TRBJ1-2; 9 positions agree with TRBD1. V was pared by 7 bases and J by 8 bases, with 8 bases of the junction left unmatched. This CDR3 contains 13 residues. Germline loops: CDR1 SNHLY, CDR2 FYNNEI. For the CDR3, the DNA is TGTGCCAGCACCCCGGGACAGGGTCTGGGCTACACCTTC. Protein: CASTPGQGLGYTF.

This chain links TRBV19 with TRBJ1-4; D is possibly TRBD1 (5 bases). This CDR3 has 13 residues. Per germline, CDR1 LNHDA and CDR2 SQIVND (reference sequence). Trimming removed 11 bases from V and 8 bases from J, with 18 bases in between. CDR3 DNA: TGTGCCTCATGTTGGGGCTTAGGAGAAAAACTGTTTTTT. Its protein product is CASCWGLGEKLFF.

DNA of the CDR3: TGTGCCAGCTTGACAGGGGGCGACATCTACGAGCAGTACTTC. It translates to CASLTGGDIYEQYF. This chain connects TRBV2 to TRBJ2-7; 10 bases agree with TRBD1. After removal of 8 bases from V and 3 bases from J, the junction contained 7 bases not matched to a gene. The CDR3 covers 14 residues. Germline lookup yields CDR1 SNHLY and CDR2 FYNNEI.

The V and J genes are TRBV28 and TRBJ2-5, with D possibly matching TRBD1 (5 bases). The CDR3 covers 15 residues. V gave up 6 bases and J gave up 0 bases, with 14 bases separating them. Looked up from germline, CDR1 is MDHEN and CDR2 is SYDVKM. DNA of the CDR3: TGTGCCAGCAGCCCGTTGACAGCGTACCAAGAGACCCAGTACTTC. Translated: CASSPLTAYQETQYF.

The V call is TRBV19, the J call TRBJ1-1; D is perhaps TRBD1 (5 bases). The CDR3 has 13 amino acids. Germline CDR1 and CDR2: LNHDA and SQIVND (reference sequence). Trimming left V 4 bases short and J 6 bases short, with 12 bases between. CDR3 protein: CASSTQTAAEAFF. The CDR3 DNA reads as TGTGCCAGTAGTACCCAGACAGCCGCTGAAGCTTTCTTT. Variable domain in full (rest from reference TRBV19 and TRBJ1-1): DGGITQSPKYLFRKEGQNVTLSCEQNLNHDAMYWYRQDPGQGLRLIYYSQIVNDFQKGDIAEGYSVSREKKESFPLTVTSAQKNPTAFYLCASSTQTAAEAFFGQGTRLTVV.

CDR3 nucleotides: TGTGCCAGCAGGATCAGGGGTACGGACACTGAAGCTTTCTTT. It yields the protein CASRIRGTDTEAFF. The chain employs TRBV27 and TRBJ1-1; tentative D call: TRBD1 (6 bases). V shed 6 bases and J shed 3 bases, with 14 bases lying between them. The CDR3 loop spans 14 amino acids. The germline V gene encodes CDR1 MNHEY and CDR2 SMNVEV (reference sequence).

This clone was seen only a few times. The chain uses TRBV12-3 or TRBV12-4 and TRBJ2-7, with 7 bases identical to TRBD1. J gave up 1 base and V 8 bases, and 2 bases lay outside the gene matches. There are 12 residues in the CDR3. The CDR3 loop is CASGTVSYEQYF. The CDR3 bases are TGTGCCAGCGGGACAGTTTCCTACGAGCAGTACTTC.

This chain connects TRBV11-2 to TRBJ2-6, with D perhaps matching TRBD1 (6 bases). Between the trimmed V and J ends, which lost 2 bases and 0 bases, there was a span of 14 bases. Germline V lookup: CDR1 SGHAT, CDR2 FQNNGV. The CDR3 sequence is 18 residues long. CDR3 DNA sequence: TGTGCCAGCAGCTTAAACAGGGAGAGGGCCTCTGGGGCCAACGTCCTGACTTTC. This gives the protein CASSLNRERASGANVLTF.

This clone showed up just once. The rearrangement uses TRBV4-2 and TRBJ2-5; the match to TRBD2 covers 12 bases. CDR3 length: 16 amino acids. V gave up 2 bases and J gave up 1 base; unmatched junction bases: 2. CDR1 is LGHNA, CDR2 YNFKEQ, per germline. In DNA, the CDR3 is TGTGCCAGCAGCCAAAGACTAGCGGGGGTCCAAGAGACCCAGTACTTC. It encodes CASSQRLAGVQETQYF.

V and J are TRBV18 and TRBJ1-5; a weak D match, TRBD1 (6 bases). Trimming cost V 0 bases and J 0 bases, with 18 bases left between them. The CDR3 is 19 residues long. Germline assignment: CDR1 KGHSH and CDR2 LQKENI. CDR3 sequence: CASSPPERGGSNSNQPQHF. DNA for the CDR3: TGTGCCAGCTCACCACCGGAAAGGGGGGGGTCAAATAGCAATCAGCCCCAGCATTTT.

The rearrangement uses TRBV5-1 and TRBJ2-3, with TRBD2 matching over 9 bases. The germline V gene has CDR1 SGHRS and CDR2 YFSETQ. V lost 2 bases and J lost 6; bases outside the gene matches: 4. CDR3 length equals 14 residues. The DNA of the CDR3 is TGCGCCAGCAGCTTAAGCGGGGGGCAGGATACGCAGTATTTT. Translation: CASSLSGGQDTQYF.

This clone was counted between two and nine times. The J gene is TRBJ2-7, the V gene TRBV4-1; a weak D match, TRBD1 (5 bases). Germline CDR1 reads MGHRA; CDR2 reads YSYEKL. CDR3 length: 14 amino acids. V lost 1 base and J lost 6, with 13 bases in between. DNA for the CDR3: TGCGCCAGCAGCCAAGGGGCACAGGCTGGCGAGCAGTACTTC. Protein product: CASSQGAQAGEQYF.

The rearrangement links TRBV15 to TRBJ2-5, with 8 nucleotides matching TRBD1. CDR3 length equals 16 residues. Per the germline V gene, CDR1 is LNHNV and CDR2 is YYDKDF (reference sequence). Trimming took 4 bases from V and 1 from J; bases not matched to a gene: 8. The CDR3 nucleotides are TGTGCCACCAGCACTCGACAGGGGACACTCCAAGAGACCCAGTACTTC. It specifies CATSTRQGTLQETQYF.

CDR3 sequence (DNA): TGTGCCAGTAGTATAGATCCCTTCGACGGGGAATATGGCTACACCTTC. Its protein is CASSIDPFDGEYGYTF. The gene calls are TRBV19 and TRBJ1-2, with D unclear. V lost 0 bases, J lost 5 bases, and 16 bases lay in between. The CDR3 is made up of 16 amino acids. Germline V gene lookup returns CDR1 LNHDA and CDR2 SQIVND (reference sequence).

The chain couples TRBV18 to TRBJ2-3; the D gene is possibly TRBD1 (6 bases). This CDR3 has 14 amino acids. In germline, CDR1 is KGHSH, CDR2 LQKENI. V lost 6 bases, J lost 4 bases, and 14 bases lay in between. In DNA form, the CDR3 reads TGTGCCAGCTCCCGACAGGCTAGCCCAGATACGCAGTATTTT. Translation gives CASSRQASPDTQYF.

The chain carries TRBV4-1 and TRBJ2-7, with 7 bases aligning to TRBD1. CDR1 and CDR2 from the germline V gene are MGHRA and YSYEKL. The CDR3 is 16 residues long. The J segment lost 5 bases and the V segment lost 3 bases, leaving 13 bases of the junction unmatched. This CDR3 is CASSHTPSGQADEQYF. CDR3 bases: TGCGCCAGCAGCCATACCCCATCTGGACAGGCCGACGAGCAGTACTTC.

V usage is TRBV7-2 and J usage is TRBJ1-5; no clear D gene. The germline V gene encodes CDR1 SGHTA and CDR2 FQGNSA. Trimming took off 1 base at V and 6 bases at J, with 10 bases between the two ends. The CDR3 length is 14 residues. CDR3 region: CASSLGLSVQPQHF. CDR3 nucleotide sequence: TGTGCCAGCAGCTTAGGACTATCCGTTCAGCCCCAGCATTTT.

The chain recombines TRBV5-4 with TRBJ2-5; TRBD2 is a possible D gene (6 bases). Germline lookup yields CDR1 SGHNT and CDR2 YYREEE (reference sequence). The ends were cut back, 7 bases at V and 5 bases at J, with 15 bases in the middle. The CDR3 is 13 residues long. Here the CDR3 DNA reads TGTGCCAGCCGCCCTGGAGGGACGGAGACCCAGTACTTC. Its translation: CASRPGGTETQYF.

Of note for this clone: This sample also contains other DNA sequences that code for the same CDR3. The chain joins TRBV5-8 to TRBJ2-3; D unresolved. Germline V CDR1 and CDR2: SGHTS, YDEGEE. CDR3 length equals 14 residues. V was cut by 2 bases and J by 3 bases, with 10 bases left in between. The CDR3 here is CASSFGQSTDTQYF. The DNA of the CDR3 is TGTGCCAGCAGCTTTGGGCAGAGTACAGATACGCAGTATTTT.

The chain combines TRBV3-1 (or the pseudogene TRBV3-2) with TRBJ1-2, with D hard to call. The CDR3 totals 14 residues. With 3 bases removed from V and 8 bases from J, the gap between germline ends came to 16 bases. Germline V gives CDR1 LGHDT, CDR2 YNNKEL (reference sequence). CDR3 sequence (DNA): TGTGCCAGCAGCCACCGGAGCGGGAGCTCCGGCTACACCTTC. It codes for CASSHRSGSSGYTF.

The chain carries TRBV6-1 and TRBJ1-5; tentatively, D is TRBD1 (5 bases). Trimming stripped 2 bases from V and 0 bases from J, with 8 bases between. The germline gives CDR1 MNHNS, CDR2 SASEGT. The CDR3 is made up of 15 amino acids. CDR3 DNA sequence: TGTGCCAGCAGTGAATCAGGGAATAGCAATCAGCCCCAGCATTTT. Its protein is CASSESGNSNQPQHF.

The chain recombines TRBV7-8 with TRBJ1-6, with D uncertain. The CDR3 extends over 13 amino acids. V lost 0 bases and J lost 13, with 10 bases in between. CDR1 is SGHVS and CDR2 is FQNEAQ in the germline V gene. The CDR3 loop is CASSLARESPLHF. Here the CDR3 DNA reads TGTGCCAGCAGCTTAGCTCGAGAATCTCCCCTCCACTTT.